The 13 T cell receptor beta chains given below trace back to one sample, sequenced in a study of blood T cell repertoires in COVID-19. Libraries were prepared by immunoSEQ multiplex PCR; TCRdb keeps only in-frame clonotypes and omits some of them. The sample lists around 360,000 clones; about 88% were seen once. Source material: PBMCs or T cells enriched from blood (not recorded which). These TCRs come from a woman younger than 45 who had recovered from COVID-19.

The V and J genes are TRBV5-1 and TRBJ2-5; 12 positions agree with TRBD2. Germline trimming cut 6 bases from V and 0 bases from J; bases unmatched to any gene: 3. This CDR3 has 15 residues. Germline assignment: CDR1 SGHRS and CDR2 YFSETQ. The CDR3 here is CASTGLAGNQETQYF. DNA for the CDR3: TGCGCCAGCACCGGACTAGCGGGGAACCAAGAGACCCAGTACTTC.

The rearrangement joins TRBV2 to TRBJ2-3, with 10 bases lining up with TRBD1. The CDR3 has 15 amino acids. After removal of 7 bases from V and 0 bases from J, the junction contained 4 bases not matched to a gene. Per germline, CDR1 SNHLY and CDR2 FYNNEI. The CDR3 DNA is TGTGCCAGCATCGGGACAGGGGAAAGCACAGATACGCAGTATTTT. Translation gives CASIGTGESTDTQYF.

The V gene is TRBV13, the J gene TRBJ2-3; TRBD2 matches 15 bases. With 4 bases clipped from V and 7 bases from J, the junction kept 6 bases outside the gene matches. This CDR3 is built from 16 residues. Germline values: CDR1 PRHDT, CDR2 FYEKMQ (reference sequence). CDR3 residues: CASSSRTSGGAYTQYF. The CDR3 DNA is TGTGCCAGCAGCTCCCGGACTAGCGGGGGGGCTTATACGCAGTATTTT.

This clone was recorded only once. The chain couples TRBV2 to TRBJ2-7; TRBD1 matches 7 bases. The germline V gene has CDR1 SNHLY and CDR2 FYNNEI. Trimming took 6 bases from V and 2 from J; bases not matched to a gene: 13. The CDR3 is 16 amino acids. Here the CDR3 reads CASSVGNTGAAYEQYF. CDR3 in DNA: TGTGCCAGCAGCGTCGGGAACACAGGGGCGGCCTACGAGCAGTACTTC.

This chain uses TRBV7-6 with TRBJ2-2; 7 bases map to TRBD1. Looked up from germline, CDR1 is SGHVS and CDR2 is FNYEAQ. The CDR3 loop spans 16 amino acids. V lost 2 bases, J lost 0 bases, and 3 bases stayed unmatched. Here the CDR3 DNA reads TGTGCCAGCAGCTTAAGACAGGGATCGAACACCGGGGAGCTGTTTTTT. This codes for CASSLRQGSNTGELFF.

The chain links TRBV9 to TRBJ1-2; weak D call: TRBD1 (6 bases). Trimming pared 4 bases from V and 2 bases from J, leaving 15 bases between. The germline V gene encodes CDR1 SGDLS and CDR2 YYNGEE. The CDR3 extends over 15 amino acids. The CDR3 protein is CASSPGTGINYGYTF. The CDR3 nucleotides read TGTGCCAGCAGCCCCGGAACAGGGATAAACTATGGCTACACCTTC.

The chain recombines TRBV9 with TRBJ1-4, with unresolved D. Germline values: CDR1 SGDLS, CDR2 YYNGEE. Trimming removed 2 bases at V and 8 bases at J, with 13 bases between. The CDR3 runs to 14 residues. The CDR3 DNA reads as TGTGCCAGCAGCGTTGGGTTACTAGAGGAAAAACTGTTTTTT. It is translated as CASSVGLLEEKLFF.

Only one count was recorded for this clone. This rearrangement joins TRBV9 to TRBJ1-4; no clear D. This CDR3 has 14 amino acids. V was cut by 0 bases and J by 4 bases, with 7 bases left in between. In germline, CDR1 is SGDLS, CDR2 YYNGEE. This CDR3 reads CASSVGSLNEKLFF. In DNA, the CDR3 is TGTGCCAGCAGCGTAGGGAGTCTTAATGAAAAACTGTTTTTT. Drawing the rest from reference TRBV9 and TRBJ1-4, the complete variable domain is DSGVTQTPKHLITATGQRVTLRCSPRSGDLSVYWYQQSLDQGLQFLIQYYNGEERAKGNILERFSAQQFPDLHSELNLSSLELGDSALYFCASSVGSLNEKLFFGSGTQLSVL.

The V gene is TRBV6-1, the J gene TRBJ2-2; a possible D gene is TRBD2 (5 bases). This CDR3 comprises 16 residues. The germline V and J ends were trimmed by 1 base and 6 bases, with 15 bases remaining between them. The V gene's germline CDR1 is MNHNS and CDR2 SASEGT. DNA of the CDR3: TGTGCCAGCAGTGAAGGGGCGCTCGGGGAGTCCGGGGAGCTGTTTTTT. It yields the protein CASSEGALGESGELFF.

This clone was detected a few times. The rearrangement links TRBV7-2 to TRBJ2-7; 9 bases agree with TRBD1. The germline gives CDR1 SGHTA, CDR2 FQGNSA. The CDR3 runs to 14 residues. Trimming cost V 4 bases and J 4 bases; bases outside gene matches: 5. The DNA for the CDR3 is TGTGCCAGCAGCTCGGCGGGACAGGGTTACGAGCAGTACTTC. Translating gives CASSSAGQGYEQYF. Combining the CDR3 with reference TRBV7-2 and TRBJ2-7 gives the whole variable domain GAGVSQSPSNKVTEKGKDVELRCDPISGHTALYWYRQSLGQGLEFLIYFQGNSAPDKSGLPSDRFSAERTGGSVSTLTIQRTQQEDSAVYLCASSSAGQGYEQYFGPGTRLTVT.

The table lists this clone with a count of one. This chain joins TRBV28 and TRBJ1-1, with 7 bases matching TRBD1. Germline trimming cut 5 bases from V and 1 base from J; bases unmatched to any gene: 7. The V gene's germline CDR1 is MDHEN and CDR2 SYDVKM. The length of the CDR3 is 15 residues. This CDR3 is CASSPVGQPNTEAFF. DNA of the CDR3: TGTGCCAGCAGTCCAGTGGGACAGCCGAACACTGAAGCTTTCTTT.

This rearrangement joins TRBV10-3 to TRBJ1-1; D gene uncertain. V was pared by 7 bases and J by 2 bases, with 11 bases between. Looked up from germline, CDR1 is ENHRY and CDR2 is SYGVKD. This CDR3 comprises 13 residues. The chain's CDR3 is CAIKYTSNTEAFF. For the CDR3, the DNA is TGTGCCATCAAGTACACCTCCAACACTGAAGCTTTCTTT.

The chain employs TRBV30 and TRBJ1-6; the D gene is possibly TRBD1 (5 bases). Germline V lookup: CDR1 GTSNPN, CDR2 SVGIG (reference sequence). There are 16 residues in the CDR3. V was pared by 4 bases and J by 1 base, with 14 bases between. As DNA, the CDR3 is TGTGCCTGGAATAACCCCCCAGGGTCCTATAATTCACCCCTCCACTTT. As protein: CAWNNPPGSYNSPLHF.